Listed here is a single T cell receptor (beta chain). This clone was recorded only once. Its recognized antigen is unknown. Qualities for individual bases were not recorded, and no much larger clone is one base off. The source of the sample is a study of shared clonotypes between healthy human individuals (dated by TCRdb to about 2020). Concerning the study at large: Three men and two women, aged 18 to 49 years, made up the cohort. Per donor, three plates each were used for CD4 naive and CD4 memory, two for CD8 naive, and one for CD8 memory. Blood TCR repertoires of five healthy adults were deeply sequenced to estimate repertoire size and the extent of clonotype sharing between individuals. To increase sequencing depth and limit assay-specific biases, TCR repertoire library preparation and sequencing were carried out by different laboratories using diverse techniques. Between about 0.8 and 9 billion PBMCs per donor were obtained by leukapheresis.

Clipping removes 1 base from V and 8 bases from J, with 10 as the unmatched junction base count. The CDR3 has 16 amino acids, counting the end cysteine and phenylalanine. Only the CDR3 part of the read is kept: 48 bases, read in frame from the first base. From the germline V gene, CDR1 is SGHVS and CDR2 is FNYEAQ. The donors were healthy, HIV-negative adults who had no recently reported acute infections or vaccinations. Every donor was a Caucasian adult residing in Nashville, Tennessee, USA. CD4+ T cells were enriched by magnetic negative selection, after which naive cells were positively selected on CD45RA and the negative fraction was taken as the memory subset. Blood was collected by leukapheresis, and PBMCs were isolated by Ficoll-Histopaque density gradient centrifugation and then cryopreserved in liquid nitrogen vapor phase. Analytical flow cytometry was used to check the purity and quantity of every magnetically sorted T cell population. From each sorted fraction, genomic DNA was isolated and quantified by UV absorbance on a Nanodrop 2000c.

Study-wide conclusions, independent of this receptor: Naive subsets generally had larger estimated clonotype richness than memory subsets did. Even with the large sequencing depth, rarefaction of the sorted-subset datasets indicated that sequencing was incomplete. The small number of donors limited the genetic and exposure-history diversity represented. Sharing across several donors was observed for approximately 4.6% of naive CD4, 3.5% of naive CD8, about 2.3% of memory CD4, and less than 0.45% of memory CD8 clonotypes. Compared with non-shared clonotypes, the clonotypes found in all four sorted-subset donors had higher generation probabilities. Pairwise subsampling led to the expectation that sequencing depth would affect the degree of clonotype sharing among donors. Sampling was limited to blood, and TCR repertoires in tissue likely differ from TCR repertoires in blood.

Using the deep immunoSEQ assay, multiplex PCR amplified TCR CDR3 regions from genomic DNA. Extracted genomic DNA from each cell subset was spread evenly across all wells of several immunoSEQ 96-well plates, with each plate serving as a replicate. For sorted subsets, 150 to 200 ng genomic DNA, equal to tens of thousands of T cell genomes, was loaded into each replicate PCR. Purified libraries were quantified with a Qubit 3.0 fluorometer, sized on a Bioanalyzer 2100, and re-quantified with the KAPA Library Quantification kit. Each immunoSEQ 96-well plate was sequenced on its own single-read 150-cycle Illumina NextSeq 550 flow cell. The paper's processing steps were these. Because the immunoSEQ output held only junctional sequences and lacked quality scores, the filtering could not match the filtering applied to full-length reads. Sequences were annotated with PyIR, a Python wrapper for IgBLAST v1.9, using IMGT germline references to assign V/J genes and CDR3. Any read was removed if the V/J assignment was weak (E-value above 1e-6), the CDR3 was missing, or the read contained stop codons, out-of-frame junctions, or ambiguous translated residues. V3J clonotypes were defined by identical inferred V gene, J gene, and CDR3 amino acid sequence. The percentage overlap between two repertoires was calculated by dividing the number of shared unique clonotypes by the size of the smaller repertoire. Richness of each repertoire was evaluated using RTK rarefaction, the Chao1 estimator, and Recon v2.1 estimates of unobserved clonotypes. For all TCRbeta clonotypes obtained by the gDNA method from four donors, generation probabilities were computed with OLGA. TCRdb's version of the immuneACCESS table is confined to in-frame rearrangements and falls short of the full clone set. An unresolved V gene accounts for under half of the shortfall where checked; the remainder is of unknown origin. V and J calls and clone size are given by that table; D and trimming were obtained from the DNA. Across this sample there are around 2.5 million clones, with under 95% seen only once. The leading ten clones occupy 0.36% of the sample.

The chain uses TRBV7-6 and TRBJ2-1; 8 of the junction bases match TRBD2. Input material: naive CD4+ T cells from PBMCs. Interpreted using the paper, the cell subset or site label stands for: CD45RA+ positively selected. The sequence came from a man between 18 and 29 years old in good health. Some clones in this sample may be carry-over from other donors' samples. Here is the DNA: TGTGCCAGCAGCTTAGTATCTCAAGCGGGAGTCGATGAGCAGTTCTTC. This yields the protein CASSLVSQAGVDEQFF.